This T cell receptor beta chain was documented in a study of patients and donors after allogeneic stem cell transplantation. Each CDR3 protein is one row after TCRdb ran MiXCR on the RT-PCR reads. The sample lists 200,000 to 250,000 distinct CDR3 sequences; roughly an eighth were seen once. Germline loops: CDR1 MNHNS, CDR2 SASEGT. CDR3 size: 14 residues. V was clipped by 7 bases and J by 4 bases, with 16 bases between them. The TCR was taken from a human donor who was either an allogeneic HSCT recipient or a stem cell or donor lymphocyte infusion donor (not recorded which). It is not recorded whose cells these are; they may come from a transplant donor. The chain carries TRBV6-1 and TRBJ2-5; possibly TRBD2 for D (6 bases). Sequencing input: blood, either unsorted or a sorted T cell fraction (not recorded which). The CDR3 reads CASMNQLAGETQYF. In DNA, the CDR3 is TGTGCCAGCATGAACCAACTAGCAGGAGAGACCCAGTACTTC.